This entry is about one T cell receptor (beta chain). The target antigen is unknown. This sample includes further DNA sequences coding for the same CDR3. This record comes from a study of beta chain features in type 1 diabetes. Overall study findings and caveats: Patients with Type 1 diabetes showed moderately but significantly shorter TCRB CDR3s in all four CD4+ subsets. Compared to healthy donors, patients appeared to have naive, central memory and Treg TCRB repertoires that were more alike.

CD4+ cells of the naive, central memory, regulatory and stem cell-like memory types were sorted via CD45RO/CCR7/CD25/CD127/CD95/CD27. Expressed TCRB transcripts got sequenced, as all isolated RNA was reverse transcribed. The method was immunoSEQ multiplex PCR; TCRdb's version includes in-frame clones alone and lacks a portion of them. The sample carries 120,000 to 150,000 clones, about an eighth recorded once. Losses at the gene ends were 5 bases for V and 1 base for J; bases not matched to a gene: 3. Germline V gene lookup returns CDR1 MNHEY and CDR2 SVGAGI. The CDR3 sequence is 14 residues long. The clonotype originates from a young man with type 1 diabetes. The gene calls are TRBV6-5 and TRBJ1-1; 8 bases fit TRBD1. Sequencing used central memory CD4+ T cells from blood. The CDR3 region is CASSPQGANTEAFF. As DNA, the CDR3 is TGTGCCAGCAGTCCCCAGGGGGCGAACACTGAAGCTTTCTTT.